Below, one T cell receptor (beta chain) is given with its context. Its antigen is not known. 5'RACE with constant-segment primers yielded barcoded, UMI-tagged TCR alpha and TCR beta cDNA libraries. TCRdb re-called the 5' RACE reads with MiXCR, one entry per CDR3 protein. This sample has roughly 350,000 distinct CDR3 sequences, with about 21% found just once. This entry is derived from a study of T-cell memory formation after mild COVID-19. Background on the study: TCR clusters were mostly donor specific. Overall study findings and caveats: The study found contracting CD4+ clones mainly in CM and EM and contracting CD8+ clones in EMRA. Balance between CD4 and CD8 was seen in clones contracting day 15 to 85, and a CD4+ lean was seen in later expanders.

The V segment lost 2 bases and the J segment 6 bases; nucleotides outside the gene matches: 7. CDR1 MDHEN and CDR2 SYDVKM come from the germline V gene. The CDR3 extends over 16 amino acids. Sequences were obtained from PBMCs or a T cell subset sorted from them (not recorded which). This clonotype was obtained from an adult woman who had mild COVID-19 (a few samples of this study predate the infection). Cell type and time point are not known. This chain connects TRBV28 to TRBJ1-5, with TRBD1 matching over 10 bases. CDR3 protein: CASSLGQGDRFQPQHF. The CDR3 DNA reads TGTGCCAGCAGTTTAGGACAGGGGGACAGGTTTCAGCCCCAGCATTTT.